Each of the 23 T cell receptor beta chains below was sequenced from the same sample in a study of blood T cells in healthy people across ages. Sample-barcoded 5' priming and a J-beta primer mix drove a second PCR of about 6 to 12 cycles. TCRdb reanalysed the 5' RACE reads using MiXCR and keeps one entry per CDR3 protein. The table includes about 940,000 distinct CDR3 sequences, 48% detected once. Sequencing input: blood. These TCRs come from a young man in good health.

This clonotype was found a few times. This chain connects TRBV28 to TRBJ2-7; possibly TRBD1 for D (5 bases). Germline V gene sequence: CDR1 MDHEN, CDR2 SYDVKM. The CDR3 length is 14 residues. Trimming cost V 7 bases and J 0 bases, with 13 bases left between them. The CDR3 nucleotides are TGTGCCAGCACCCTGGGGCAGGTCTCCTACGAGCAGTACTTC. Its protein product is CASTLGQVSYEQYF.

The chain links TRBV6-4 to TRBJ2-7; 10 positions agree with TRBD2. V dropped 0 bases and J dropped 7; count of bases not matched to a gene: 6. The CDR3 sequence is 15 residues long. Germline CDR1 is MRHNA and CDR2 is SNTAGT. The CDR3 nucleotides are TGTGCCAGCAGTGACTCTAGCGGGGGGTACAATGAGCAGTACTTC. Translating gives CASSDSSGGYNEQYF.

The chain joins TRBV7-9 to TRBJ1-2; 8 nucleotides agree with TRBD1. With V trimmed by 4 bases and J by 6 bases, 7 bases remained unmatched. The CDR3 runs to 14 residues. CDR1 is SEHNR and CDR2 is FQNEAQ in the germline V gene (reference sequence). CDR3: CASSSITGGDGYTF. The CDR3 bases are TGTGCCAGCAGCTCTATTACAGGGGGGGATGGCTACACCTTC.

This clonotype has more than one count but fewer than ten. CDR3 coding DNA: TGTGCCAGCGTCTTTGGGGGGGCTCCCCCCCACTACGAGCAGTACTTC. Protein: CASVFGGAPPHYEQYF. The V gene is TRBV9, the J gene TRBJ2-7; possibly TRBD2 for D (7 bases). Germline values: CDR1 SGDLS, CDR2 YYNGEE. Between the trimmed V and J ends, which lost 7 bases and 3 bases, there was a span of 23 bases. The CDR3 extends over 16 amino acids.

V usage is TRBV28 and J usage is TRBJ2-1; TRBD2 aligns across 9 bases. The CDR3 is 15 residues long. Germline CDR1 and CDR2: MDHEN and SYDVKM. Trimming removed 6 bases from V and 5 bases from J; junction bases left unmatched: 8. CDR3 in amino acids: CASRGSGGQDNEQFF. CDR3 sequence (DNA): TGTGCCAGCAGGGGAAGCGGGGGGCAAGACAATGAGCAGTTCTTC.

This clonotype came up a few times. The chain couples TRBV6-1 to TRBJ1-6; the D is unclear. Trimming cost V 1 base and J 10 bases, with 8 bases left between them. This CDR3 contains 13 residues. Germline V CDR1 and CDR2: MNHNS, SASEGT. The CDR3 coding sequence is TGTGCCAGCAGTGAAGTGGCATTCTCACCCCTCCACTTT. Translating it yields CASSEVAFSPLHF.

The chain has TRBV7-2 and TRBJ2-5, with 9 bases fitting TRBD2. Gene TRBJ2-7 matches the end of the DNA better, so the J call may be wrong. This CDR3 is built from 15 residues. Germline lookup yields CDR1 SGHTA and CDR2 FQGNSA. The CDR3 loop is CASSLAAQRGVEQYF. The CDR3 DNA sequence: TGTGCCAGCAGCTTAGCCGCCCAGCGGGGGGTCGAGCAGTACTTC.

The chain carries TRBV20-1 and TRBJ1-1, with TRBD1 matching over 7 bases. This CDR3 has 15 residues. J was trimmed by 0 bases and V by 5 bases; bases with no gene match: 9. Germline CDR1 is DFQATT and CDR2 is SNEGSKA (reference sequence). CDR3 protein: CSAWQGGDMNTEAFF. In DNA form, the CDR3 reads TGCAGTGCTTGGCAGGGGGGTGACATGAACACTGAAGCTTTCTTT.

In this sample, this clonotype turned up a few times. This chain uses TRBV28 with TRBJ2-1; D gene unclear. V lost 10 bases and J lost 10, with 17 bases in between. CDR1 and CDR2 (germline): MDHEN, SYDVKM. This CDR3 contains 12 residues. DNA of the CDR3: TGTGCCACCAAACTTATCGCCGACGAGCAGTTCTTC. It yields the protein CATKLIADEQFF.

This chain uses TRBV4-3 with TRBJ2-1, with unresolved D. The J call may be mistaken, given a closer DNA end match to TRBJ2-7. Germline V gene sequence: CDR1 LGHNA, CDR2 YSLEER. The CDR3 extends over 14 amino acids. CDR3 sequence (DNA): TGCGCCAGCAGCCAAAGGCTAGTGAACTACGAGCAGTACTTC. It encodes CASSQRLVNYEQYF.

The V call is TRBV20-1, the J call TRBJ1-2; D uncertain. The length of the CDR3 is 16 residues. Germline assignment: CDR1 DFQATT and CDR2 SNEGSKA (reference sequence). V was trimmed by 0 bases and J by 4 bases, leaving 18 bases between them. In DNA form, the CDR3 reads TGCAGTGCTAGAGATCCTCCGGCGGGGAGCAGCTATGGCTACACCTTC. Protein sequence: CSARDPPAGSSYGYTF.

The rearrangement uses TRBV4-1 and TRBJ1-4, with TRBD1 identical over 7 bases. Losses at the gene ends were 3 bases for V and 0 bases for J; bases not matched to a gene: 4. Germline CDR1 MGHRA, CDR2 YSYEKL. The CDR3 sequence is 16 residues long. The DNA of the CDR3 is TGCGCCAGCAGCCAGACCGGGACAGCAACTAATGAAAAACTGTTTTTT. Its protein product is CASSQTGTATNEKLFF.

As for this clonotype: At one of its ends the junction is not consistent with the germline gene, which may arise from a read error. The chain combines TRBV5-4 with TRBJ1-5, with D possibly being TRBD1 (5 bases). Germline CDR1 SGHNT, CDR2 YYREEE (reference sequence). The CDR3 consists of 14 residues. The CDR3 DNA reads TGTGCCAGCGGCTTGCAGGGTAACAATCAGCCCCAGCATTTT. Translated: CASGLQGNNQPQHF.

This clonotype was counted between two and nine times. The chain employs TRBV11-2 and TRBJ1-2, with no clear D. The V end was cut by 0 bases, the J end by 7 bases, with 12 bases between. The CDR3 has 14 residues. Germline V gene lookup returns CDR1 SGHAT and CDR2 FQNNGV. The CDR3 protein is CASSLEISRSGYTF. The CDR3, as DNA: TGTGCCAGCAGCTTAGAAATTTCCAGGTCTGGCTACACCTTC.

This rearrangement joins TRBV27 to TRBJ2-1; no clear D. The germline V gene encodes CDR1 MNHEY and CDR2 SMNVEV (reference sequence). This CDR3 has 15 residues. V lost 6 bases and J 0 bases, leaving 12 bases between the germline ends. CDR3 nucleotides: TGTGCCAGCAGCCCCGACGTTAGCTCCTACAATGAGCAGTTCTTC. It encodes CASSPDVSSYNEQFF.

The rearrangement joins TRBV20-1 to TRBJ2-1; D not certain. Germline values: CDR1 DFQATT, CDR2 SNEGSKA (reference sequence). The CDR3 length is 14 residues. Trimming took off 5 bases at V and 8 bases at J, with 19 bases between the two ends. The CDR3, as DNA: TGCAGTGCTCCAGGACCGTCCTGGGCCGATGAGCAGTTCTTC. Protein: CSAPGPSWADEQFF.

The CDR3 loop reads CSVKGAISEQYF. For the CDR3, the DNA is TGCAGCGTGAAGGGGGCCATCTCCGAGCAGTACTTC. The rearrangement uses TRBV29-1 and TRBJ2-1; the match to TRBD1 covers 7 bases. The assigned J gene may be wrong: the sequence end matches TRBJ2-7 better. This CDR3 spans 12 amino acids. Per the germline V gene, CDR1 is SQVTM and CDR2 is ANQGSEA.

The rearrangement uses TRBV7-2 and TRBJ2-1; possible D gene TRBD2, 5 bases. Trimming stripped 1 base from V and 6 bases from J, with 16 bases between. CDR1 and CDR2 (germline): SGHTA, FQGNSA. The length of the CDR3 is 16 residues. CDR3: CASSLGRGPPCNEQFF. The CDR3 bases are TGTGCCAGCAGCTTAGGTCGCGGGCCACCCTGCAATGAGCAGTTCTTC.

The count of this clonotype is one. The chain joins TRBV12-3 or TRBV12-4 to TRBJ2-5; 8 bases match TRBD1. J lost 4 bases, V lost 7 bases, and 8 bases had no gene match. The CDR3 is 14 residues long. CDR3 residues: CASTLTGVPETQYF. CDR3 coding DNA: TGTGCCAGCACCCTGACAGGGGTTCCAGAGACCCAGTACTTC.

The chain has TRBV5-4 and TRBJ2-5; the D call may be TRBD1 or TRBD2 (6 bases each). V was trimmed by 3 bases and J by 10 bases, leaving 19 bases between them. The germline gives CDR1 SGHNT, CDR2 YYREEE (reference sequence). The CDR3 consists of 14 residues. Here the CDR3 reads CASSSAGGKSGQYF. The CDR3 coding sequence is TGTGCCAGCAGCTCCGCCGGGGGCAAATCGGGCCAGTACTTC.

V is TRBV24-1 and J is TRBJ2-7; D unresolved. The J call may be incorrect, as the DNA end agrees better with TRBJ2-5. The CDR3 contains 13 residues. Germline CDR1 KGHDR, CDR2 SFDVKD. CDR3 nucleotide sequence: TGTGCCACCAGTGATTTACGGGCGGAGACCCAGTACTTC. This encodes CATSDLRAETQYF.

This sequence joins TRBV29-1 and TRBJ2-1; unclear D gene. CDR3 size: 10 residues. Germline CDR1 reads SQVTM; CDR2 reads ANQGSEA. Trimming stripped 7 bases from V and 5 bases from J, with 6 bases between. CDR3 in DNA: TGCAGCGGCAAAAACAATGAGCAGTTCTTC. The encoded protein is CSGKNNEQFF.

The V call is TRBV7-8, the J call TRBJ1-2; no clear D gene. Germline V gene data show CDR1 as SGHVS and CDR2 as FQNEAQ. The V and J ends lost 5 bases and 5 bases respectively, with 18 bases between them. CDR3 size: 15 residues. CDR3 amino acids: CASSPWGESLYGYTF. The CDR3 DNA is TGTGCCAGCAGCCCTTGGGGAGAGTCCCTATATGGCTACACCTTC.